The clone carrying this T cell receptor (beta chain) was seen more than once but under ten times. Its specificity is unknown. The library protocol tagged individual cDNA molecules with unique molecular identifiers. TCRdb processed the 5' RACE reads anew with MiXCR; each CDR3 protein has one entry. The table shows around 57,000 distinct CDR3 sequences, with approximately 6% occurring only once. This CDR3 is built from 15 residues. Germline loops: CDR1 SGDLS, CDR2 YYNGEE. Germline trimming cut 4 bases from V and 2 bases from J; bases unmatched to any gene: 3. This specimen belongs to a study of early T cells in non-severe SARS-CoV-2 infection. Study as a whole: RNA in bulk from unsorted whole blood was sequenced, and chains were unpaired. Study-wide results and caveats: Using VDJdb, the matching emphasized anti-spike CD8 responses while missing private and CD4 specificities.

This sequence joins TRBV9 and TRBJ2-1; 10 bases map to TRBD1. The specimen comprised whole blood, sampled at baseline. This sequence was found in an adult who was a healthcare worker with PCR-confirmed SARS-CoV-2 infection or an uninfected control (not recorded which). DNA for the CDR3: TGTGCCAGCAGCACGGGACAGGGGACCTACAATGAGCAGTTCTTC. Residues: CASSTGQGTYNEQFF.